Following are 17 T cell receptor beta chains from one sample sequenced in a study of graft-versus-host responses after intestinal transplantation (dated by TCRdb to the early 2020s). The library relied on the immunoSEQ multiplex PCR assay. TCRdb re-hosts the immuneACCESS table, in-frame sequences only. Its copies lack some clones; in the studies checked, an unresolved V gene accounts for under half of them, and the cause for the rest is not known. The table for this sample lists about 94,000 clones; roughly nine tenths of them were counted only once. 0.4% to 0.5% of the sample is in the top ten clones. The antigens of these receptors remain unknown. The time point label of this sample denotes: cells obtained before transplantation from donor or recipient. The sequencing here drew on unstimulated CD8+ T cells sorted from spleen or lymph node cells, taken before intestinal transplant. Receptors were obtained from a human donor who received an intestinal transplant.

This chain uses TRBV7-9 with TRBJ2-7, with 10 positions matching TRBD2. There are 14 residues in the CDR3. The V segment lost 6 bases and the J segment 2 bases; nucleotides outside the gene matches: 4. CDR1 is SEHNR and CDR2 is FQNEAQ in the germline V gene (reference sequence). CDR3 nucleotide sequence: TGTGCCAGCAGAGCCGGGACTAGCGCCTACGAGCAGTACTTC. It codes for CASRAGTSAYEQYF.

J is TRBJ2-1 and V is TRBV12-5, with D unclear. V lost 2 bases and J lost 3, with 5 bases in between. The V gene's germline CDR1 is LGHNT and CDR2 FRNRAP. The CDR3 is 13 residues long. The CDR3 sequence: CASGLNGYNEQFF. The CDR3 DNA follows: TGTGCTAGTGGTTTGAACGGCTACAATGAGCAGTTCTTC.

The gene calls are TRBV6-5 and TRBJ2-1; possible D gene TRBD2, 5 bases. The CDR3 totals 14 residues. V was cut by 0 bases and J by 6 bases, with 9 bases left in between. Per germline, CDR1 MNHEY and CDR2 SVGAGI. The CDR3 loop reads CASSYSEGSNEQFF. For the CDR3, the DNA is TGTGCCAGCAGTTACTCAGAGGGAAGCAATGAGCAGTTCTTC.

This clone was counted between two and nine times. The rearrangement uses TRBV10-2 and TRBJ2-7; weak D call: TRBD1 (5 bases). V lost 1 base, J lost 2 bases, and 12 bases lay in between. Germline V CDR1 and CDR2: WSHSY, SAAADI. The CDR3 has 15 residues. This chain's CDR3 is CASSEWGQSPYEQYF. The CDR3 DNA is TGCGCCAGCAGTGAGTGGGGCCAGTCCCCCTACGAGCAGTACTTC.

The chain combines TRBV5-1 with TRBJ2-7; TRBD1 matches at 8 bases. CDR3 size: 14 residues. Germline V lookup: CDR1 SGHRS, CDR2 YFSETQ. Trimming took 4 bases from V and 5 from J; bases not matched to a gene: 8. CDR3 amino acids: CASSVTGAFHEQYF. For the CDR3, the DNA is TGCGCCAGCAGCGTGACAGGGGCTTTTCACGAGCAGTACTTC.

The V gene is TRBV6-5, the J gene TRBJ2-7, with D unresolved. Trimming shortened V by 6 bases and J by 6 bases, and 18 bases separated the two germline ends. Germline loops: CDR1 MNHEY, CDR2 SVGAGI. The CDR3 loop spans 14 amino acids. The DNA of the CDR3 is TGTGCCAGCAGGCAGCGCTACACCCTGGGCGAGCAGTACTTC. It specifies CASRQRYTLGEQYF.

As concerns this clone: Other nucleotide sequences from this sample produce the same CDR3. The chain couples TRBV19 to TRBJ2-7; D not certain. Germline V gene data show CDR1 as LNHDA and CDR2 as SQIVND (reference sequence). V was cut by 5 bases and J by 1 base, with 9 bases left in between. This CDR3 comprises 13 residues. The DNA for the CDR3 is TGTGCCAGTAGTCCCACAGCATCCTACGAGCAGTACTTC. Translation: CASSPTASYEQYF.

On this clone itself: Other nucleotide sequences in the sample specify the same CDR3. In DNA, the CDR3 is TGCAGCGCCACCCCTAGCGGCCCCTCCTACGAGCAGTACTTC. It specifies CSATPSGPSYEQYF. The chain recombines TRBV29-1 with TRBJ2-7; 7 bases agree with TRBD2. The germline CDR1 and CDR2 sequences are SQVTM and ANQGSEA. V was pared by 7 bases and J by 0 bases, with 9 bases of the junction left unmatched. The CDR3 is made up of 14 amino acids.

This CDR3 is CASSNARSEAFF. CDR3 coding DNA: TGTGCCAGCAGCAATGCTCGGTCTGAAGCTTTCTTT. This sequence joins TRBV21-1 and TRBJ1-1. TRBV21-1 is assigned pseudogene status. This CDR3 is 12 amino acids long.

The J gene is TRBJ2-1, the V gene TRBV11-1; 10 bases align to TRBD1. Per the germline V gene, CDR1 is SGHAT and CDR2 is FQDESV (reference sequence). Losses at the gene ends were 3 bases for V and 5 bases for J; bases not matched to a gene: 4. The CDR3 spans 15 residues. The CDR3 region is CASSLGTGANNEQFF. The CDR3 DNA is TGTGCCAGCAGCTTGGGGACAGGGGCAAACAATGAGCAGTTCTTC.

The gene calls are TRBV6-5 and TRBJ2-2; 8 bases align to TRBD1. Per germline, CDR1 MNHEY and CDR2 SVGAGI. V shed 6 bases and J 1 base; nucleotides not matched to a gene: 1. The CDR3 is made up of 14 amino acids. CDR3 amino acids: CASSGTGNTGELFF. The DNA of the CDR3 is TGTGCCAGCAGCGGGACAGGGAACACCGGGGAGCTGTTTTTT.

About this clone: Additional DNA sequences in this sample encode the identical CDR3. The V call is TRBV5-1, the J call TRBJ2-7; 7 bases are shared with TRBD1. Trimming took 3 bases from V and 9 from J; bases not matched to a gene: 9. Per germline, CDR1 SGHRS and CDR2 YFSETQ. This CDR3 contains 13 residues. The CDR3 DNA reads TGCGCCAGCAGCTCAAGCCCGACAGGGTTGCAGTACTTC. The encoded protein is CASSSSPTGLQYF.

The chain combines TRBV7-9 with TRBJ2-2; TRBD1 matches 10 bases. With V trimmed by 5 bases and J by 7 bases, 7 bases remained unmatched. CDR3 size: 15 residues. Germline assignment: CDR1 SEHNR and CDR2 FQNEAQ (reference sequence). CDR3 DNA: TGTGCCAGCAGCATGGTGGGACAGGGGATCGGGGAGCTGTTTTTT. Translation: CASSMVGQGIGELFF.

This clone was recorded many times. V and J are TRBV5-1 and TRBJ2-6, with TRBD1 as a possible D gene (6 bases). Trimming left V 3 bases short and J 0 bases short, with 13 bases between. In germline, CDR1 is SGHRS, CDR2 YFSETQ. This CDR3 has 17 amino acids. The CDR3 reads CASSSDSLNSGANVLTF. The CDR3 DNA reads TGCGCCAGCAGCTCGGACAGCCTTAACTCTGGGGCCAACGTCCTGACTTTC.

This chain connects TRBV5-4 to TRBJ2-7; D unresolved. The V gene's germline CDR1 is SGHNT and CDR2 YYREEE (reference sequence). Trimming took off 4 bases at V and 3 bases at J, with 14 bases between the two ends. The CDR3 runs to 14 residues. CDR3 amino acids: CASSLYPEFYEQYF. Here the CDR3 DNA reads TGTGCCAGCAGCCTGTACCCAGAATTCTACGAGCAGTACTTC.

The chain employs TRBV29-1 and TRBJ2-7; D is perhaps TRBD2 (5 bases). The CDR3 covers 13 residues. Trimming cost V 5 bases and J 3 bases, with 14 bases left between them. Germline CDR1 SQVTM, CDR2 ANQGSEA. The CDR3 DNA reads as TGCAGCGTTTGTCGGGGTGAGGACTACGAGCAGTACTTC. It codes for CSVCRGEDYEQYF.

The CDR3 loop is CASSFGGGTNNEQFF. The CDR3 DNA sequence: TGTGCCAGCAGCTTTGGCGGGGGGACTAACAATGAGCAGTTCTTC. The rearrangement joins TRBV7-6 to TRBJ2-1; 8 positions match TRBD2. The CDR3 runs 15 residues. Germline assignment: CDR1 SGHVS and CDR2 FNYEAQ. V gave up 3 bases and J gave up 5 bases; unmatched junction bases: 6.